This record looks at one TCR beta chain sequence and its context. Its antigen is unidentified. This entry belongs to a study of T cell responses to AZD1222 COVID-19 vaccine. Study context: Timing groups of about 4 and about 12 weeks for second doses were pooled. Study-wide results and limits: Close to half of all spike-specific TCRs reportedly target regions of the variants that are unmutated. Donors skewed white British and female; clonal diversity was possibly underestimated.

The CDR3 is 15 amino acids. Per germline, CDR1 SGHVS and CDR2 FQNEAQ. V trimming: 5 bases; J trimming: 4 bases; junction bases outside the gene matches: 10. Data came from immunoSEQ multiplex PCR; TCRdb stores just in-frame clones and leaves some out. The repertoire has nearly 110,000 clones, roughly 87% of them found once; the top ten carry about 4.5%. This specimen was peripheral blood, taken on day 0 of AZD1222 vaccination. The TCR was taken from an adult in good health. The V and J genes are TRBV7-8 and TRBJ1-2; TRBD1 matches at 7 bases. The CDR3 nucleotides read TGTGCCAGCAGCCCCCCCCAAGGGGGCCGCTATGGCTACACCTTC. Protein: CASSPPQGGRYGYTF.